The 6 T cell receptor beta chains in this list originate from one sample, sequenced in a study of T cell repertoires in cytomegalovirus infection. TCRdb re-analysed the reads in MiXCR, keeping a single row per CDR3 protein. The sample lists some 590,000 distinct CDR3 sequences, about 39% occurring once. Antigens for these TCRs are unknown. Specimen: cultured PBMCs, collected from culture after CMV antigen stimulation. The receptors were sampled from a human donor in good health (CMV status not recorded). Some clones in this sample may be carry-over from other donors' samples.

The rearrangement uses TRBV5-1 and TRBJ2-7; 10 nucleotides line up with TRBD1. Germline loops: CDR1 SGHRS, CDR2 YFSETQ. The CDR3 sequence is 15 residues long. The ends lost 0 bases at V and 6 bases at J; junction bases unmatched: 6. CDR3 nucleotides: TGCGCCAGCAGCTTGGCAGGGACAGGGGTTTTCGAGCAGTACTTC. This codes for CASSLAGTGVFEQYF.

This clonotype was detected only once. The junction departs from germline at one end; a sequencing error may be responsible. The rearrangement uses TRBV7-6 and TRBJ2-2; D tentatively reads TRBD1 or TRBD2 (6 bases each). This CDR3 spans 16 amino acids. Germline CDR1 SGHVS, CDR2 FNYEAQ. The CDR3 DNA sequence: TGTGCCAGCAGCACAAGACTAGGGGGGAACGCCGGGGAGCTGTTTTTT. It specifies CASSTRLGGNAGELFF. The variable domain in full, with the rest retrieved from reference TRBV7-6 and TRBJ2-2, is GAGVSQSPRYKVTKRGQDVALRCDPISGHVSLYWYRQALGQGPEFLTYFNYEAQQDKSGLPNDRFSAERPEGSISTLTIQRTEQRDSAMYRCASSTRLGGNAGELFFGEGSRLTVL.

The rearrangement joins TRBV4-1 to TRBJ2-1, with a weak D call TRBD2 (5 bases). Germline CDR1 is MGHRA and CDR2 is YSYEKL. Trimming removed 3 bases from V and 5 bases from J, with 8 bases in between. The CDR3 length is 13 residues. The CDR3 coding sequence is TGCGCCAGCAGCCACCGAGGGAACAATGAGCAGTTCTTC. Its translation is CASSHRGNNEQFF.

The V call is TRBV12-3 or TRBV12-4, the J call TRBJ1-5, with D possibly TRBD1 on 6 matching bases. V lost 6 bases and J lost 3, with 15 bases in between. This CDR3 has 15 amino acids. The CDR3 DNA reads TGTGCCAGCAGCCCCCACTGGGGGCCCAATCAGCCCCAGCATTTT. Amino acids: CASSPHWGPNQPQHF.

The gene calls are TRBV18 and TRBJ2-1, with D maybe TRBD2 (6 bases). Germline V gives CDR1 KGHSH, CDR2 LQKENI. The CDR3 extends over 15 amino acids. Trimming shortened V by 3 bases and J by 9 bases, and 18 bases separated the two germline ends. The CDR3, as DNA: TGTGCCAGCTCACCGGGAGGCGCCAGGGCGGGTGAGCAGTTCTTC. Its translation is CASSPGGARAGEQFF. Based on the CDR3 plus reference TRBV18 and TRBJ2-1, the full variable domain is NAGVMQNPRHLVRRRGQEARLRCSPMKGHSHVYWYRQLPEEGLKFMVYLQKENIIDESGMPKERFSAEFPKEGPSILRIQQVVRGDSAAYFCASSPGGARAGEQFFGPGTRLTVL.

The chain couples TRBV7-6 to TRBJ2-5; tentatively, D is TRBD2 (6 bases). CDR1 and CDR2 from the germline V gene are SGHVS and FNYEAQ. There are 15 residues in the CDR3. V lost 5 bases and J lost 5, with 18 bases in between. In DNA, the CDR3 is TGTGCCAGCAGCCCAGGTGGGGGAGGTCGGGAGACCCAGTACTTC. Translation: CASSPGGGGRETQYF. The variable domain in full, completed from reference TRBV7-6 and TRBJ2-5, reads GAGVSQSPRYKVTKRGQDVALRCDPISGHVSLYWYRQALGQGPEFLTYFNYEAQQDKSGLPNDRFSAERPEGSISTLTIQRTEQRDSAMYRCASSPGGGGRETQYFGPGTRLLVL.